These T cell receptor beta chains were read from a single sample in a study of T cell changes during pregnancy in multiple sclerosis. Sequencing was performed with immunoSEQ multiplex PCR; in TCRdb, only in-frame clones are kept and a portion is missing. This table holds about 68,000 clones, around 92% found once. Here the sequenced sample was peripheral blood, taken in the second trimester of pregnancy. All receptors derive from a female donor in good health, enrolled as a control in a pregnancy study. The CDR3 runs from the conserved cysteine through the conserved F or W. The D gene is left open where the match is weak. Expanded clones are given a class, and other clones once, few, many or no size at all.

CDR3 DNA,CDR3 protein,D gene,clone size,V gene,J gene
TGTGCCAGCAGAGGGACTAGCGAGGGAGAGACCCAGTACTTC,CASRGTSEGETQYF,TRBD2,once,TRBV6-5,TRBJ2-5
TGTGCCAGCAGCTTAGCGCCAGGGAATCAGCCCCAGCATTTT,CASSLAPGNQPQHF,.,once,TRBV7-2,TRBJ1-5
TGTGCCAGCACCCCCAGGGCGGGGGCCGGCTCCTACAATGAGCAGTTCTTC,CASTPRAGAGSYNEQFF,.,.,TRBV27,TRBJ2-1
TGTGCCAGCAGCTGGCCAATCAGACAGGGGGCCTATCAGTACTTC,CASSWPIRQGAYQYF,TRBD1,.,TRBV7-9,TRBJ2-7
TGTGCCAGCAGTGACATAACTAGCGGGGGTAATGAGCAGTTCTTC,CASSDITSGGNEQFF,TRBD2,few,TRBV6-4,TRBJ2-1
TGTGCCAGCAGGAGACCAAGCGTTTTCGATGAGCAGTTCTTC,CASRRPSVFDEQFF,.,.,TRBV2,TRBJ2-1
TGTGCCAGCAGCCAAGCGGGGGGGAGCTCTGGGGCCAACGTCCTGACTTTC,CASSQAGGSSGANVLTF,TRBD2,.,TRBV4-2,TRBJ2-6
TGCGCCAGCAGCCAAGTCGGGACTGCGGTCGCTAATGAAAAACTGTTTTTT,CASSQVGTAVANEKLFF,.,.,TRBV4-1,TRBJ1-4
TGTGCCAGCAGTGGGGGGGGGCGGCTACCCTATGGCTACACCTTC,CASSGGGRLPYGYTF,.,.,TRBV28,TRBJ1-2
TGTGCCAGCAAGAGGTCTTTAGCCAAAAACATTCAGTACTTC,CASKRSLAKNIQYF,.,.,TRBV6-1,TRBJ2-4
TGTGCCAGCAGCCAAGTATTAGGGTCTAGCGGGACTTACGAGCAGTACTTC,CASSQVLGSSGTYEQYF,TRBD2,.,TRBV4-2,TRBJ2-7
TGTGCCAGCTCACGGACGGGGACCTACGAGCAGTACTTC,CASSRTGTYEQYF,.,once,TRBV18,TRBJ2-7
TGCAGCGTTGAAGTCCGACAGGGTTGGTATGACACTGAAGCTTTCTTT,CSVEVRQGWYDTEAFF,TRBD1,.,TRBV29-1,TRBJ1-1
TGCGCCAGCAGCTCACCCGGGACACCACCCTACGAGCAGTACTTC,CASSSPGTPPYEQYF,.,.,TRBV4-1,TRBJ2-7
TGTGCCAGCAGTGAAGCGGCGGTGAACACCGGGGAGCTGTTTTTT,CASSEAAVNTGELFF,.,.,TRBV2,TRBJ2-2
TGTGCCTGGAGCAACAGGGGCAATCAGCCCCAGCATTTT,CAWSNRGNQPQHF,.,.,TRBV30,TRBJ1-5
TGTGCCAGCAGCTTCAAGCACGGTACCGGGGAGCTGTTTTTT,CASSFKHGTGELFF,.,.,TRBV11-3,TRBJ2-2
TGCGCCAGCAGCTTGGGCGGGATGGGCACTGAAGCTTTCTTT,CASSLGGMGTEAFF,.,.,TRBV5-1,TRBJ1-1
TGCGCCAGCAGCCAAAACCCTCTAGCCTACGAGCAGTACTTC,CASSQNPLAYEQYF,.,.,TRBV4-3,TRBJ2-7
TGCGCCAGCAGCTTGGTAGCGGGTACAAACTCCTACGAGCAGTACTTC,CASSLVAGTNSYEQYF,TRBD2,.,TRBV5-1,TRBJ2-7
TGTGCCAGCAGTGACACCTTTACCGGGGACAATGAGCAGTTCTTC,CASSDTFTGDNEQFF,.,.,TRBV6-4,TRBJ2-1
TGTGCCAGCAGCTTTCCCTCCTTAGGTGGGACAGGCAGCACTGAAGCTTTCTTT,CASSFPSLGGTGSTEAFF,TRBD1,.,TRBV5-4,TRBJ1-1
TGTGCCAGCAGCGTAGCTGGGGCGGCAGGGTCAAATGAAAAACTGTTTTTT,CASSVAGAAGSNEKLFF,.,.,TRBV9,TRBJ1-4
TGTGCCAGCAGTTCCAACGACCCAGGCTTCGGTCAGCCCCAGCATTTT,CASSSNDPGFGQPQHF,.,.,TRBV6-5,TRBJ1-5
TGTGCCAGCTCCCCCGGGACTAGGGCGGATACGCAGTATTTT,CASSPGTRADTQYF,TRBD2,.,TRBV13,TRBJ2-3
TGTGCCAGCAGCCAAGGACTCGAAGCCACAGATACGCAGTATTTT,CASSQGLEATDTQYF,.,few,TRBV6-4,TRBJ2-3
TGCGCCAGCAGCTTGGCCGGGACACTAGTAGCCAAAAACATTCAGTACTTC,CASSLAGTLVAKNIQYF,.,.,TRBV5-1,TRBJ2-4
TGTGCCAGCAGCTCCCTAGCCGGGAACGCCTACAATGAGCAGTTCTTC,CASSSLAGNAYNEQFF,.,once,TRBV7-8,TRBJ2-1
TGTGCCAGCAGCCCTGGACAGGGTATCTTTTTT,CASSPGQGIFF,TRBD1,.,TRBV28,TRBJ1-4
TGTGCCATCAGTGACGTCGGGGGGACAGGGGTGGACAATGAGCAGTTCTTC,CAISDVGGTGVDNEQFF,TRBD1,once,TRBV10-3,TRBJ2-1
TGTGCCAGCAGGGCGGGCCACACAGATACGCAGTATTTT,CASRAGHTDTQYF,.,.,TRBV2,TRBJ2-3
TGTGCCAGTAGCCCCGGGACAGGTTTCTACGAGCAGTACTTC,CASSPGTGFYEQYF,TRBD1,once,TRBV19,TRBJ2-7
TGTGCCAGCAGCCGCTACTCCGGACTAGCGGTCAGCTCCTACAATGAGCAGTTCTTC,CASSRYSGLAVSSYNEQFF,TRBD2,.,TRBV7-6,TRBJ2-1
TGTGCCAGCAGCTTGCCTCCCACAGGGAACACTGAAGCTTTCTTT,CASSLPPTGNTEAFF,.,.,TRBV5-4,TRBJ1-1
TGTGCCAGTACGGGGGCCGGGGAGCTGTTTTTT,CASTGAGELFF,.,.,TRBV19,TRBJ2-2
TGTGCCAGTAGCCGACTAGCGGGAGATACGCAGTATTTT,CASSRLAGDTQYF,TRBD2,.,TRBV19,TRBJ2-3
TGTGCCAGCAGTGACCAGGGGGGTCCCTACAATGAGCAGTTCTTC,CASSDQGGPYNEQFF,.,once,TRBV25-1,TRBJ2-1
TGTGCCAGCAGTTTGGTAAGGGGATCCACCTACGAGCAGTACTTC,CASSLVRGSTYEQYF,.,.,TRBV28,TRBJ2-7
TGTGCAAGTCGCCTCGGACGTCCTAGCGGGAGGGCCGTGGATACGCAGTATTTT,CASRLGRPSGRAVDTQYF,.,.,TRBV12-2,TRBJ2-3
TGTGCCAGCACCGTAACTGTAAATGAAAAACTGTTTTTT,CASTVTVNEKLFF,.,.,TRBV28,TRBJ1-4
TGTGCCAGCAGCCGACTGACAGGTGGTCATTATAGCAATCAGCCCCAGCATTTT,CASSRLTGGHYSNQPQHF,.,.,TRBV28,TRBJ1-5